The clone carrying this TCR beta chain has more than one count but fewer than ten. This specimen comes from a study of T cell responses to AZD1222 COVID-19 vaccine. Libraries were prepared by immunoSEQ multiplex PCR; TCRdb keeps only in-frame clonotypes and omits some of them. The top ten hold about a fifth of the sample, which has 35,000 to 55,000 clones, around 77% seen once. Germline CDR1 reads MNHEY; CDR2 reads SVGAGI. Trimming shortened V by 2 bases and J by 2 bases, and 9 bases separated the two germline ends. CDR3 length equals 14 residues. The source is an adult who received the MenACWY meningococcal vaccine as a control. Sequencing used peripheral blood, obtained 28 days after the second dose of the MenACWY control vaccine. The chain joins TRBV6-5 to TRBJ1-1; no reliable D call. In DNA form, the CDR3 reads TGTGCCAGCAGTTACAGCAGGAGTAACACTGAAGCTTTCTTT. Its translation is CASSYSRSNTEAFF.